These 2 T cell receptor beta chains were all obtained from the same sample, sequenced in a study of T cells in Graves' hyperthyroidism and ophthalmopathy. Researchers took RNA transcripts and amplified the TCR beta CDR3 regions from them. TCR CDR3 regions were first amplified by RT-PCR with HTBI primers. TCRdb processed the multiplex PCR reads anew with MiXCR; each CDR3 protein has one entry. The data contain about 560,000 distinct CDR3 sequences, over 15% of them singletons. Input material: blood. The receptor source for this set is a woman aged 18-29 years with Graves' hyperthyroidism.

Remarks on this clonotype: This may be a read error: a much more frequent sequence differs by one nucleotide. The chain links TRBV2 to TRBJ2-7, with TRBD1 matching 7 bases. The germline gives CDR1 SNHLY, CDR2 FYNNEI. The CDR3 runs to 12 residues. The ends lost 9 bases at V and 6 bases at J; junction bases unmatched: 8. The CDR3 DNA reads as TGTGCCAGTATACGGGACAGATGCGAGCAGTACTTC. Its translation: CASIRDRCEQYF.

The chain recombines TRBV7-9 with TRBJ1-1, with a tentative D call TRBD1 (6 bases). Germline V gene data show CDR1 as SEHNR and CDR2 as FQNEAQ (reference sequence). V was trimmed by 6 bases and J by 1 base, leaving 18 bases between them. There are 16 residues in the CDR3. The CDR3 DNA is TGTGCCAGCAGTCCTCCGGTCAGGGGCTCGAACACTGAAGCTTTCTTT. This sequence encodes CASSPPVRGSNTEAFF.